This entry lists 15 T cell receptor beta chains sequenced from one sample in a study of cytomegalovirus exposure and HLA in healthy donors (dated by TCRdb to the late 2010s). The protocol used for the library was the immunoSEQ multiplex PCR assay. For the multiplex PCR, a mixture combining 60 forward primers for TCR Vbeta segments and 13 reverse primers for TCR Jbeta segments was used. The table was pulled from immuneACCESS by TCRdb, which kept in-frame rearrangements only. Such tables lose some clones; where checked, under half of the loss comes from unresolved V genes, and the rest has no known cause. The sample has under 200,000 clones on record, roughly 72% of them singletons. The top ten constitute under 2.5% of the sample. The specimen was PBMCs. The receptors stem from a woman between 25 and 40 years old in good health and CMV-seropositive.

The chain links TRBV6-1 to TRBJ1-1; 10 bases are a match to TRBD1. V trimming: 2 bases; J trimming: 3 bases; junction bases outside the gene matches: 3. Per germline, CDR1 MNHNS and CDR2 SASEGT. The CDR3 has 15 amino acids. CDR3 region: CASSERTGGHTEAFF. The DNA for the CDR3 is TGTGCCAGCAGTGAAAGGACAGGGGGTCACACTGAAGCTTTCTTT.

J is TRBJ1-1 and V is TRBV19; TRBD1 matches at 12 bases. The germline V gene has CDR1 LNHDA and CDR2 SQIVND (reference sequence). This CDR3 has 14 residues. V lost 4 bases to trimming and J lost 8 bases; unmatched junction nucleotides: 5. DNA for the CDR3: TGTGCCAGTAGTACTCCGGGACAGGGGGCGGAAGCTTTCTTT. This encodes CASSTPGQGAEAFF.

The CDR3 sequence: CASRNRGAYGYTF. Written as DNA, the CDR3 is TGTGCCAGCAGAAACAGGGGAGCCTATGGCTACACCTTC. The rearrangement joins TRBV6-5 to TRBJ1-2; 7 positions agree with TRBD1. Trimming cost V 6 bases and J 4 bases; bases outside gene matches: 5. This CDR3 contains 13 residues. The germline gives CDR1 MNHEY, CDR2 SVGAGI.

V is TRBV28 and J is TRBJ2-3, with D perhaps TRBD1 (8 bases). Germline V gene lookup returns CDR1 MDHEN and CDR2 SYDVKM. The CDR3 length is 16 residues. V lost 5 bases and J lost 2, with 17 bases in between. The CDR3 protein is CASSIRTGRVTDTQYF. The CDR3 coding sequence is TGTGCCAGCAGTATCAGGACAGGGAGGGTCACAGATACGCAGTATTTT.

The V gene is TRBV30, the J gene TRBJ2-5; 7 positions agree with TRBD1. Germline V lookup: CDR1 GTSNPN, CDR2 SVGIG (reference sequence). V lost 2 bases, J lost 5 bases, and 11 bases stayed unmatched. CDR3 size: 15 residues. CDR3 bases: TGTGCCTGGAGTCCCTGGACAGGCCCGAGGGAGACCCAGTACTTC. This codes for CAWSPWTGPRETQYF.

The DNA of the CDR3 is TGTGCCAGCAGCTTAGGGCGGCGGGGGCAGCCCTACGAGCAGTACTTC. Its translation: CASSLGRRGQPYEQYF. The V and J genes are TRBV7-2 and TRBJ2-7; a possible D gene is TRBD2 (7 bases). The V end was cut by 1 base, the J end by 2 bases, with 15 bases between. The CDR3 sequence is 16 residues long. Germline CDR1 and CDR2: SGHTA and FQGNSA.

The rearrangement links TRBV9 to TRBJ1-2, with a possible D match to TRBD1 (6 bases). The CDR3 has 14 residues. CDR1 and CDR2 from the germline V gene are SGDLS and YYNGEE. Between the trimmed V and J ends, which lost 5 bases and 6 bases, there was a span of 17 bases. CDR3 in amino acids: CASSQSGASDGYTF. The DNA of the CDR3 is TGTGCCAGCAGTCAATCAGGGGCGAGCGATGGCTACACCTTC.

V gene TRBV4-3 combines with J gene TRBJ2-7; 7 bases map to TRBD1. J was trimmed by 4 bases and V by 0 bases; bases with no gene match: 6. Germline V gene sequence: CDR1 LGHNA, CDR2 YSLEER. The CDR3 spans 15 residues. For the CDR3, the DNA is TGCGCCAGCAGCCAAGAAGCGGACAGGACATACGAGCAGTACTTC. It is translated as CASSQEADRTYEQYF.

The chain recombines TRBV30 with TRBJ2-5; 12 positions match TRBD2. Germline V gene data show CDR1 as GTSNPN and CDR2 as SVGIG (reference sequence). After removal of 2 bases from V and 1 base from J, the junction contained 5 bases not matched to a gene. This CDR3 comprises 16 residues. The CDR3, as DNA: TGTGCCTGGAGTAAGGGACTAGCGGGTCGCCAAGAGACCCAGTACTTC. Its protein is CAWSKGLAGRQETQYF.

The V call is TRBV29-1, the J call TRBJ1-2, with D possibly being TRBD1 (5 bases). The CDR3 runs to 14 residues. Trimming took 4 bases from V and 2 from J, leaving 14 bases between them. The V gene's germline CDR1 is SQVTM and CDR2 ANQGSEA. The CDR3 DNA is TGCAGCGTTGGTCAGCTACGGGGGAACTATGGCTACACCTTC. Its translation: CSVGQLRGNYGYTF.

V and J are TRBV28 and TRBJ1-3, with 7 bases identical to TRBD1. The junction had 7 bases not matched to a gene; V was cut back by 5 bases and J by 0 bases. The CDR3 covers 16 residues. Per the germline V gene, CDR1 is MDHEN and CDR2 is SYDVKM. For the CDR3, the DNA is TGTGCCAGCAGTCCCCCGACAGGGTACTCTGGAAACACCATATATTTT. Its translation is CASSPPTGYSGNTIYF.

This chain uses TRBV5-1 with TRBJ2-4, with 13 bases that match TRBD2. Germline CDR1 reads SGHRS; CDR2 reads YFSETQ. The CDR3 runs to 15 residues. The V gene end was trimmed by 4 bases and the J gene end by 5 bases; junction bases not matched to a gene: 3. As DNA, the CDR3 is TGCGCCAGCAGCCCCGGGACTAGCGGGGAAAACATTCAGTACTTC. This encodes CASSPGTSGENIQYF.

This chain connects TRBV27 to TRBJ2-3; no clear D gene. Trimming shortened V by 2 bases and J by 0 bases, and 6 bases separated the two germline ends. Germline loops: CDR1 MNHEY, CDR2 SMNVEV (reference sequence). CDR3 length equals 14 residues. The DNA of the CDR3 is TGTGCCAGCAGTTTAGAAACTAGCACAGATACGCAGTATTTT. It yields the protein CASSLETSTDTQYF.

This clone was seen once. J is TRBJ2-5 and V is TRBV5-1; D perhaps matches TRBD1 (5 bases). Trimming stripped 4 bases from V and 5 bases from J, with 18 bases between. The CDR3 consists of 15 residues. CDR1 is SGHRS and CDR2 is YFSETQ in the germline V gene. This chain's CDR3 is CASSQGEAHYETQYF. In DNA, the CDR3 is TGCGCCAGCAGCCAAGGGGAAGCTCACTACGAGACCCAGTACTTC.

This clone was picked up one time. The chain links TRBV7-2 to TRBJ2-5, with D tentatively TRBD2 (5 bases). Trimming took 1 base from V and 5 from J, leaving 11 bases between them. Germline CDR1 SGHTA, CDR2 FQGNSA. This CDR3 comprises 14 residues. CDR3 loop: CASSLDRGGETQYF. The CDR3 nucleotides read TGTGCCAGCAGCTTAGATCGGGGTGGGGAGACCCAGTACTTC.